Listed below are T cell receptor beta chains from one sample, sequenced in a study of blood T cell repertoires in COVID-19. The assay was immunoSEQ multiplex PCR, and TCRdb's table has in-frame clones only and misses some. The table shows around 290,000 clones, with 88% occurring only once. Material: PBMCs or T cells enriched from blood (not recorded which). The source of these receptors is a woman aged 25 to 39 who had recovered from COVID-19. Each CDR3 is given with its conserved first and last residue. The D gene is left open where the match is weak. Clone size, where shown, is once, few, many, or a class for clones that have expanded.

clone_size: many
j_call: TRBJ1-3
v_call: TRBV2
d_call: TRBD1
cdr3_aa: CASSEQQGAFGNTIYF
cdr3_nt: TGTGCCAGCAGTGAACAGCAGGGGGCGTTCGGAAACACCATATATTTT

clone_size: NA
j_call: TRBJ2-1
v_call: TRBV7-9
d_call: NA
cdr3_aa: CASSPLRVVDNEQFF
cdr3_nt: TGTGCCAGCAGCCCCCTCCGGGTGGTGGACAATGAGCAGTTCTTC

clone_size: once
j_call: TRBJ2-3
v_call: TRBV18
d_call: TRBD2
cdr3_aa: CASSQAGGPGDTQYF
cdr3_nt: TGTGCCAGCTCACAAGCGGGGGGGCCAGGGGATACGCAGTATTTT

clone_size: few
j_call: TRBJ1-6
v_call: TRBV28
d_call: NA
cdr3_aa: CASSSPRGSSSYNSPLHF
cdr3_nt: TGTGCCAGCAGTTCTCCCCGGGGGTCTAGCTCCTATAATTCACCCCTCCACTTT

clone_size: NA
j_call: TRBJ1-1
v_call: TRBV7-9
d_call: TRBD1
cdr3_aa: CASSRPGTGGEAFF
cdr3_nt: TGTGCCAGCAGTCGACCTGGGACAGGTGGGGAAGCTTTCTTT

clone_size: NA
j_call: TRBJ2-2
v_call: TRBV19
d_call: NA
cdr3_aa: CASRGDKLNTGELFF
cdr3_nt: TGTGCCAGTAGGGGGGACAAACTAAACACCGGGGAGCTGTTTTTT

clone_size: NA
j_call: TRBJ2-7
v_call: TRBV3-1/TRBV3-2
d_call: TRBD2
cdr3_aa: CASSPWAGDYEQYF
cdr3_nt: TGTGCCAGCAGCCCTTGGGCGGGAGACTACGAGCAGTACTTC

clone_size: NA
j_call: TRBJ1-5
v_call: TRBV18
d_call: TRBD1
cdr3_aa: CASSSGQGGNQPQHF
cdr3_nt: TGTGCCAGCTCATCCGGACAGGGAGGCAATCAGCCCCAGCATTTT

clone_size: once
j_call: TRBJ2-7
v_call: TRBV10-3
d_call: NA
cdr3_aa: CAIRVGGATGGQYF
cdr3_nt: TGTGCCATCAGGGTTGGAGGGGCCACGGGCGGGCAGTACTTC

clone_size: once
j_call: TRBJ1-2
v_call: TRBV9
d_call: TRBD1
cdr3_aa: CASSVSHDRDYGYTF
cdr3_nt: TGTGCCAGCAGCGTCTCCCACGACAGGGACTATGGCTACACCTTC

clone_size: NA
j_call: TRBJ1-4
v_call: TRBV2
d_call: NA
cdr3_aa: CASSEVVAGANEKLFF
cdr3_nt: TGTGCCAGCAGTGAAGTTGTGGCGGGAGCTAATGAAAAACTGTTTTTT

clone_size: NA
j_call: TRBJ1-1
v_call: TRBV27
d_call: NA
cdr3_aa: CASSLNRVHTEAFF
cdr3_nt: TGTGCCAGCAGCTTAAACAGGGTCCACACTGAAGCTTTCTTT

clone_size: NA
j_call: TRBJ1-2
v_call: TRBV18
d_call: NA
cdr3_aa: CASSPRASPGYTF
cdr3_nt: TGTGCCAGCTCACCCAGGGCCTCGCCCGGCTACACCTTC

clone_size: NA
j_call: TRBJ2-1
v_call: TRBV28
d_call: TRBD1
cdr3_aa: CASSTDRDNEQFF
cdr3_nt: TGTGCCAGCAGTACGGACAGGGACAATGAGCAGTTCTTC

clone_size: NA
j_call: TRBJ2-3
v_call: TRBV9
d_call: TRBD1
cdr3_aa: CASSVSRDRLYTDTQYF
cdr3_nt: TGTGCCAGCAGCGTCTCCCGGGACAGACTATACACAGATACGCAGTATTTT

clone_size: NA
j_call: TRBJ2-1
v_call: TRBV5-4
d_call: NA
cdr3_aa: CASSLGGTSYNEQFF
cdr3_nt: TGTGCCAGCAGCTTGGGCGGGACTTCCTACAATGAGCAGTTCTTC

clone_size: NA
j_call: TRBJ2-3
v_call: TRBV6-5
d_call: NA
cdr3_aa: CASSPRGGSDTQYF
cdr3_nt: TGTGCCAGCAGCCCCCGGGGAGGATCAGATACGCAGTATTTT

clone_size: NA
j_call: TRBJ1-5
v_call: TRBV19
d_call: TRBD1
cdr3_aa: CASSRGRDSLPQPQHF
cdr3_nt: TGTGCCAGTAGTCGCGGCCGGGACAGCCTACCTCAGCCCCAGCATTTT

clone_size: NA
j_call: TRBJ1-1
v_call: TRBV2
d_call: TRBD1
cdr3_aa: CASSGLAGGTEAFF
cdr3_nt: TGTGCCAGCAGTGGGCTGGCAGGGGGTACTGAAGCTTTCTTT

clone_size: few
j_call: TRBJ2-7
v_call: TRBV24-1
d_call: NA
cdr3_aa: CATSDSRRGHEQYF
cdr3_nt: TGTGCCACCAGTGATAGTCGGCGGGGACACGAGCAGTACTTC

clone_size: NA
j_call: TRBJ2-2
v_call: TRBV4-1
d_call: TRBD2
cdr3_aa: CASRGVGTSGGDRELFF
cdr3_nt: TGCGCCAGCAGGGGCGTAGGGACTAGCGGGGGGGACCGGGAGCTGTTTTTT

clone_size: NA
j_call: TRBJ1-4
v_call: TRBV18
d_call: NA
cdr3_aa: CASSGAGSSNEKLFF
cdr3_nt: TGTGCCAGCTCAGGGGCTGGGTCTTCTAATGAAAAACTGTTTTTT

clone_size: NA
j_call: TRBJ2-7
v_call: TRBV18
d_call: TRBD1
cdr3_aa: CASSPPGQGISDEQYF
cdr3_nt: TGTGCCAGCTCACCACCGGGACAGGGGATAAGCGACGAGCAGTACTTC

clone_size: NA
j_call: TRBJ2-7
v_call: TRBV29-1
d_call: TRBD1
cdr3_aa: CSVDGIRDRAHEQYF
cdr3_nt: TGCAGCGTTGACGGGATCCGGGACAGGGCTCACGAGCAGTACTTC

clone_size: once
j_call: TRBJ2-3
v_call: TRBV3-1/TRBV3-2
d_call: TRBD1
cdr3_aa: CASSPGTGEDTQYF
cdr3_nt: TGTGCCAGCAGCCCCGGGACAGGGGAGGATACGCAGTATTTT

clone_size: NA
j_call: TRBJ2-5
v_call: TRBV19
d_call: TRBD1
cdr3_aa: CASSNSITGAQETQYF
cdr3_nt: TGTGCCAGTAGTAATTCTATCACAGGGGCGCAAGAGACCCAGTACTTC

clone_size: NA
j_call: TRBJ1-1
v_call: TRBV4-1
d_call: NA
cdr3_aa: CASSPWGRSTEAFF
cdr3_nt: TGCGCCAGCAGCCCATGGGGGCGGAGCACTGAAGCTTTCTTT

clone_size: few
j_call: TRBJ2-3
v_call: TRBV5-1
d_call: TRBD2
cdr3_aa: CASSRGLAGSDTQYF
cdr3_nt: TGCGCCAGCAGCAGGGGACTAGCGGGTTCAGATACGCAGTATTTT

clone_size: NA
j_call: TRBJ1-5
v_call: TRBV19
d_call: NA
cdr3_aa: CASSIDRGIYSNQPQHF
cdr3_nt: TGTGCCAGTAGTATAGATCGGGGAATTTATAGCAATCAGCCCCAGCATTTT

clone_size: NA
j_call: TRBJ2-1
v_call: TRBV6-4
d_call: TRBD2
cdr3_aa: CASSDSLRGGSTYNEQFF
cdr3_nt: TGTGCCAGCAGTGACTCGTTGCGGGGGGGATCCACCTACAATGAGCAGTTCTTC

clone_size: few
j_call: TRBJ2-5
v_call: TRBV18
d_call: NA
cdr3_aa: CASSPRQWSKETQYF
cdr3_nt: TGTGCCAGCTCACCTCGACAGTGGTCAAAAGAGACCCAGTACTTC

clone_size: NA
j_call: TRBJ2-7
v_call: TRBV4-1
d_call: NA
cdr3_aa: CASSQDRGFTNTYEQYF
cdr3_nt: TGCGCCAGCAGCCAAGACCGCGGGTTCACAAATACCTACGAGCAGTACTTC

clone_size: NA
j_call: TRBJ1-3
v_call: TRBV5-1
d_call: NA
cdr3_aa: CASSLRGSGNTIYF
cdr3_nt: TGCGCCAGCAGCTTGCGCGGCTCTGGAAACACCATATATTTT

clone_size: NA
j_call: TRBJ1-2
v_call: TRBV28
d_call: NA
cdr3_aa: CASRAPYGYTF
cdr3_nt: TGTGCCAGCAGGGCTCCCTATGGCTACACCTTC

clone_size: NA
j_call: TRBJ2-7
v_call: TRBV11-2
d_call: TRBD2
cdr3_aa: CASSLLSGRGYEQYF
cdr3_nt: TGTGCCAGCAGCTTACTTAGCGGGAGAGGATACGAGCAGTACTTC